This record concerns one T cell receptor beta chain sequence. Libraries were prepared by immunoSEQ multiplex PCR; TCRdb keeps only in-frame clonotypes and omits some of them. The profile shows 110,000 to 150,000 clones, roughly nine tenths of them singletons. The entry originates in a study of control samples from healthy donors and cancer patients. Trimming shortened V by 3 bases and J by 4 bases, and 15 bases separated the two germline ends. Germline V gene sequence: CDR1 KGHSH, CDR2 LQKENI. This CDR3 is 15 amino acids long. This TCR derives from a man aged 25-45 years in good health. The chain employs TRBV18 and TRBJ1-1; D is unresolved. The sample comprised blood. CDR3 loop: CASSPFGSEGTEAFF. The CDR3 nucleotides are TGTGCCAGCTCACCTTTTGGGTCAGAGGGCACTGAAGCTTTCTTT. Using reference TRBV18 and TRBJ1-1 for the parts outside the CDR3, the full variable domain is NAGVMQNPRHLVRRRGQEARLRCSPMKGHSHVYWYRQLPEEGLKFMVYLQKENIIDESGMPKERFSAEFPKEGPSILRIQQVVRGDSAAYFCASSPFGSEGTEAFFGQGTRLTVV.